This T cell receptor beta chain was recovered during a study of shared clonotypes between healthy human individuals. Generated by immunoSEQ multiplex PCR, the TCRdb table keeps only in-frame clones and is missing some. The repertoire has more than 550,000 clones, under 95% of them found once; the top ten carry more than 20%. Terminally differentiated effector memory CD45RA+ cells were left out of the naive CD8 fraction, which was CD45RO-negative and positively selected for CCR7. This clonotype originated in a man aged 30 to 39 in good health. The sample consisted of naive CD8+ T cells sorted from blood.

The CDR3 DNA reads as TGTGCCAGCAGCCCGGGGGGTCCGCCCTACGAGCAGTACTTC. It specifies CASSPGGPPYEQYF. This chain links TRBV27 with TRBJ2-7; 7 bases line up with TRBD2. Germline lookup yields CDR1 MNHEY and CDR2 SMNVEV (reference sequence). The CDR3 runs to 14 residues. The trim removed 6 bases at V and 2 bases at J, leaving 7 bases unmatched.